This TCR beta chain was identified in a study of blood T cell repertoires in COVID-19. Study at large: COVID-19 samples collected from the United States, Italy and Spain covered acute and convalescent phases. Nucleic acid was either cDNA or gDNA, and it came from T cells, B-cell-depleted T cells, or PBMCs.

Profiling relied on immunoSEQ multiplex PCR, and the TCRdb table lists in-frame clones only, not all of them. Among approximately 340,000 clones listed, about 89% were seen once. This CDR3 region has 13 residues. Trimming removed 1 base from V and 6 bases from J, with 6 bases in between. CDR1 and CDR2 (germline): SGHTA, FQGNSA. Cohort assignment relied on participant-reported clinical history. This TCR was recovered from a woman between 35 and 50 years old who had been exposed to COVID-19. The specimen sequenced was PBMCs or T cells enriched from blood (not recorded which). The chain uses TRBV7-2 and TRBJ2-2, with a weak D call TRBD2 (5 bases). In DNA, the CDR3 is TGTGCCAGCAGCTTAGTTAGCGCCGGGGAGCTGTTTTTT. Translated: CASSLVSAGELFF.